Listed below are T cell receptor beta chains from one sample, sequenced in a study of human T cells and chemical hapten exposure. TCRdb redid the calling of the RACE reads with MiXCR, one entry per CDR3 protein. The data contain tens of thousands of distinct CDR3 sequences, 12% to 15% of them singletons. The sequencing used whole blood, collected in connection with sensitization to the hapten diphenylcyclopropenone (DPC). These receptor sequences come from a woman in her 50s with alopecia areata. Some clones in this sample may be carry-over from other donors' samples. The CDR3 runs from the conserved cysteine through the conserved F or W. D genes are given only for firm matches. A row's size may be missing; if present it is once, few, many or a size class.

D,size,J,V,DNA,CDR3
TRBD2,.,TRBJ2-5,TRBV5-1,TGCGCCAGCAGCTTGCCTGGGACTAGCGGGAGAGCTTTCCGGGAGACCCAGTACTTC,CASSLPGTSGRAFRETQYF
.,.,TRBJ2-7,TRBV12-3/TRBV12-4,TGTGCCAGCAGTTTGTGGCGGAGAGACTACGAGCAGTACTTC,CASSLWRRDYEQYF
TRBD1,few,TRBJ1-1,TRBV20-1,TGCAGTGCAGATGAAGCGGGACAGGGAGGACAAGCTTTCTTT,CSADEAGQGGQAFF
.,.,TRBJ2-6,TRBV7-2,TGTGCCAGCAGCTTAGAGGGGACTGGGGCCAACGTCCTGACTTTC,CASSLEGTGANVLTF
.,few,TRBJ1-3,TRBV10-3,TGTGCCATCAGTGAGTCGCTGTTCCGGGTCTCTGGAAACACCATATATTTT,CAISESLFRVSGNTIYF
.,.,TRBJ2-2,TRBV24-1,TGTGCCACCAGTAGCGTCACCGGGGAGCTGTTTTTT,CATSSVTGELFF
TRBD2,many,TRBJ2-1,TRBV29-1,TGCAGCGTTCCCGCGGGAGGAGGATTGAATGAGCAGTTCTTC,CSVPAGGGLNEQFF
.,.,TRBJ1-2,TRBV6-2/TRBV6-3,TGTGCCAGCAGTTACCTCTATGGCTACACCTTC,CASSYLYGYTF
.,.,TRBJ2-5,TRBV18,TGTGCCAGCTCACCACTTGAGGAAAAGACCCAGTACTTC,CASSPLEEKTQYF
.,.,TRBJ2-7,TRBV30,TGTGCCTACAAGTGGGGCGCAGCACCTGTCGAGCAGTACTTC,CAYKWGAAPVEQYF
.,few,TRBJ2-2,TRBV6-5,TGTGCCAGCAGTTATGGATCGACGAAAAACACCGGGGAGCTGTTTTTT,CASSYGSTKNTGELFF
.,.,TRBJ1-5,TRBV4-1,TGCGCCAGCAGCCAAGGGGACTTCTGGACGGATCAGCCCCAGCATTTT,CASSQGDFWTDQPQHF
.,many,TRBJ2-3,TRBV27,TGTGCCAGCAGTGTTTCCCTCCCGGGGGGCACAGATACGCAGTATTTT,CASSVSLPGGTDTQYF
.,.,TRBJ2-2,TRBV20-1,TGCAGTGCTAGGAACGGTCAGTCGCGGGCCGGGGAGCTGTTTTTT,CSARNGQSRAGELFF
.,few,TRBJ2-1,TRBV3-1,TGTGCCAGCAGCCAAGAGCCCCAAGGGTACAATGAGCAGTTCTTC,CASSQEPQGYNEQFF
TRBD2,few,TRBJ2-3,TRBV28,TGTGCCAGTATCGGACTAGCGGGAGCGGATACGCAGTATTTT,CASIGLAGADTQYF